Presented here are 5 T cell receptor beta chains from one specimen sequenced in a study of regulatory T cells in long-lasting Graves disease. Construction of the TCR beta libraries employed iRepertoire HTBI primers in conjunction with Arm-PCR of CDR3 regions. TCRdb called the multiplex PCR reads again in MiXCR, with one record for every CDR3 protein. The sample lists 250,000 or so distinct CDR3 sequences, approximately 20% occurring once. Time point denoted: newly diagnosed GD, antithyroid drugs for less than 3 months. PBMCs were the source of the RNA used for TCR sequencing. This sample also appeared in a second study, on T cells in Graves' hyperthyroidism and ophthalmopathy.

Here the sequenced sample was peripheral blood mononuclear cells (PBMCs), taken at new diagnosis, from a patient treated with antithyroid drugs. The receptors were gathered from a woman aged 25 to 39 with Graves disease.

This clonotype has ten or more counts. The chain recombines TRBV11-1 with TRBJ2-6, with D possibly matching TRBD2 (5 bases). The CDR3 spans 15 residues. Trimming removed 5 bases at V and 2 bases at J, with 10 bases between. The V gene's germline CDR1 is SGHAT and CDR2 FQDESV (reference sequence). DNA of the CDR3: TGTGCCAGCAGCCCTCGGCGGGCTGGGGCCAACGTCCTGACTTTC. Its protein is CASSPRRAGANVLTF.

This clonotype was detected ten times or more. The rearrangement links TRBV20-1 to TRBJ1-5; D perhaps matches TRBD1 (5 bases). The CDR3 spans 13 residues. V lost 2 bases and J 2 bases, leaving 7 bases between the germline ends. Germline CDR1 DFQATT, CDR2 SNEGSKA (reference sequence). The CDR3 sequence: CSARSRGNQPQHF. The CDR3 nucleotides are TGCAGTGCTAGATCCAGGGGCAATCAGCCCCAGCATTTT.

This clonotype occurred many times. The chain uses TRBV27 and TRBJ2-7, with D tentatively TRBD1 (5 bases). There are 13 residues in the CDR3. In germline, CDR1 is MNHEY, CDR2 SMNVEV (reference sequence). V was shortened by 2 bases and J by 5 bases, with 10 bases between the two germline ends. CDR3 amino acids: CASSLTGSHEQYF. The CDR3 bases are TGTGCCAGCAGTTTAACAGGCAGCCACGAGCAGTACTTC.

In its sample, this clonotype was seen many times. V is TRBV27 and J is TRBJ2-3; D may be TRBD2 (5 bases). CDR1 and CDR2 (germline): MNHEY, SMNVEV (reference sequence). The V end was cut by 8 bases, the J end by 2 bases, with 20 bases between. This CDR3 is built from 16 residues. The CDR3 sequence: CASAPSFGLYTDTQYF. CDR3 nucleotide sequence: TGTGCCAGCGCTCCCTCCTTCGGACTCTACACAGATACGCAGTATTTT.

This clonotype has at least ten counts. The chain links TRBV2 to TRBJ1-2; no clear D gene. V gave up 3 bases and J gave up 4 bases, with 12 bases separating them. Germline V gene lookup returns CDR1 SNHLY and CDR2 FYNNEI. The CDR3 length is 14 residues. CDR3 sequence (DNA): TGTGCCAGCAGTGACACGCCCAGCCCCTATGGCTACACCTTC. This codes for CASSDTPSPYGYTF.